These 17 T cell receptor beta chains were all obtained from the same sample, sequenced in a study of blood T cells in healthy people across ages. With a J-beta primer mix and a sample-barcoded 5' primer, a second PCR ran 7 to 11 cycles. TCRdb used MiXCR to reprocess the 5' RACE reads, holding one entry per CDR3 protein. The table has about 640,000 distinct CDR3 sequences, approximately 30% seen once. Sequencing was performed on blood. The receptors here all came from an elderly woman in good health.

This clonotype was recorded many times. V gene TRBV6-5 combines with J gene TRBJ2-7; 10 nucleotides line up with TRBD1. There are 15 residues in the CDR3. Trimming at V came to 5 bases and at J to 3 bases, leaving 7 bases not matched to a gene. CDR1 is MNHEY, CDR2 SVGAGI, per germline. The CDR3 sequence is CASSRYRDRGYEQYF. CDR3 DNA: TGTGCCAGCAGTCGATACCGGGACAGGGGCTACGAGCAGTACTTC.

At least ten counts were recorded for this clonotype. The genes are TRBV7-9 and TRBJ1-5; D unresolved. V lost 7 bases, J lost 4 bases, and 26 bases lay in between. Germline-derived CDR1 and CDR2 are SEHNR and FQNEAQ (reference sequence). The CDR3 consists of 18 residues. CDR3: CASIPGEGKSVWNQPQHF. The CDR3 DNA reads TGTGCCAGCATCCCCGGGGAGGGTAAGTCAGTATGGAATCAGCCCCAGCATTTT.

This clonotype was recorded at least ten times. The chain carries TRBV9 and TRBJ2-3; 9 positions match TRBD2. This CDR3 comprises 15 residues. Germline CDR1 is SGDLS and CDR2 is YYNGEE. Germline trimming cut 0 bases from V and 5 bases from J; bases unmatched to any gene: 4. Written as DNA, the CDR3 is TGTGCCAGCAGCGTAGGCGGGACTAGCTTAGATACGCAGTATTTT. Protein product: CASSVGGTSLDTQYF.

This clonotype was counted a few times. The V gene is TRBV5-6, the J gene TRBJ2-5, with D unresolved. The CDR3 is 12 residues long. Germline V lookup: CDR1 SGHDT, CDR2 YYEEEE. With 3 bases removed from V and 2 bases from J, the gap between germline ends came to 5 bases. The CDR3 sequence is CASSSMQETQYF. The CDR3 DNA reads TGTGCCAGCAGCTCGATGCAAGAGACCCAGTACTTC.

J is TRBJ2-1 and V is TRBV12-3 or TRBV12-4; D perhaps matches TRBD2 (5 bases). V gave up 2 bases and J gave up 8 bases, with 19 bases separating them. The length of the CDR3 is 16 residues. The CDR3 region has the DNA TGTGCCAGCAGTTTAACCAGCCTCCTAGAGGGTCATGAGCAGTTCTTC. It specifies CASSLTSLLEGHEQFF.

To note about this clonotype: Being one base from a much bigger clone, this may be a read error. This rearrangement joins TRBV13 to TRBJ2-3; TRBD2 is a possible D gene (6 bases). V was trimmed by 5 bases and J by 1 base, leaving 19 bases between them. The CDR3 runs 17 residues. Germline CDR1 PRHDT, CDR2 FYEKMQ (reference sequence). The CDR3 protein is CASSLNPPGGGTDTQYF. The CDR3 region has the DNA TGTGCCAGCAGCCTAAATCCACCCGGGGGAGGCACAGATACGCAGTATTTT.

This clonotype showed up many times. The chain has TRBV6-2 or TRBV6-3 and TRBJ2-7; the match to TRBD2 covers 8 bases. The CDR3 loop spans 14 amino acids. Unmatched junction bases numbered 5, after V lost 5 bases and J lost 2 bases. In germline, CDR1 is MNHEY, CDR2 SVGEGT. This CDR3 is CASSSISGTYEQYF. The CDR3 DNA reads as TGTGCCAGCAGTAGCATTAGCGGGACCTACGAGCAGTACTTC.

This clonotype was counted at least ten times. J is TRBJ2-7 and V is TRBV28; 7 bases match TRBD1. Germline loops: CDR1 MDHEN, CDR2 SYDVKM. The V and J ends lost 6 bases and 2 bases, in that order; junction bases with no gene match: 16. The CDR3 loop spans 17 amino acids. The CDR3 DNA is TGTGCCAGCAGCTATAACCCCTTAGGGGGCAAAGCCTACGAGCAGTACTTC. Residues: CASSYNPLGGKAYEQYF.

This clonotype was counted only a few times. This may arise from a read error, as a much more abundant clone is one base away. V is TRBV7-2 and J is TRBJ2-1; 10 nucleotides line up with TRBD2. V lost 1 base and J lost 7; bases outside the gene matches: 4. CDR3 length equals 15 residues. Looked up from germline, CDR1 is SGHTA and CDR2 is FQGNSA. The CDR3 coding sequence is TGTGCCAGCAGCTTAGAGCGGGGGGGCCGGAATGAGCAGTTCTTC. Its translation is CASSLERGGRNEQFF.

This clonotype was seen ten or more times. A much larger clone lies one base from this, so it may be a read error. The chain recombines TRBV10-3 with TRBJ2-7; perhaps D is TRBD1 or TRBD2 (5 bases each). Trimming removed 0 bases at V and 7 bases at J, with 13 bases between. The CDR3 loop spans 14 amino acids. Germline assignment: CDR1 ENHRY and CDR2 SYGVKD. DNA for the CDR3: TGTGCCATCAGTGAGTCGAGCAGGGCGGGTGAGCAGTACTTC. It translates to CAISESSRAGEQYF.

The rearrangement links TRBV30 to TRBJ2-7; D may be TRBD2 (6 bases). CDR3 length: 12 residues. CDR1 GTSNPN and CDR2 SVGIG come from the germline V gene (reference sequence). The CDR3 protein is CMGGRVGYEQYF. The CDR3, as DNA: TGTATGGGAGGAAGGGTGGGCTACGAGCAGTACTTC.

This chain uses TRBV5-4 with TRBJ2-1, with 9 bases fitting TRBD1. The CDR3 has 15 residues. Germline V gives CDR1 SGHNT, CDR2 YYREEE (reference sequence). With 4 bases clipped from V and 5 bases from J, the junction kept 7 bases outside the gene matches. CDR3: CASSETGGLNNEQFF. CDR3 DNA: TGTGCCAGCAGCGAAACAGGGGGCCTTAACAATGAGCAGTTCTTC. The full variable domain, rest sourced from reference TRBV5-4 and TRBJ2-1, is ETGVTQSPTHLIKTRGQQVTLRCSSQSGHNTVSWYQQALGQGPQFIFQYYREEENGRGNFPPRFSGLQFPNYSSELNVNALELDDSALYLCASSETGGLNNEQFFGPGTRLTVL.

This clonotype appeared many times. This rearrangement joins TRBV4-2 to TRBJ2-1; 11 nucleotides match TRBD1. Germline V gene lookup returns CDR1 LGHNA and CDR2 YNFKEQ. This CDR3 contains 16 residues. V dropped 3 bases and J dropped 0; count of bases not matched to a gene: 1. Written as DNA, the CDR3 is TGTGCCAGCAGCCACGGGACAGGGGGCTCCTACAATGAGCAGTTCTTC. It codes for CASSHGTGGSYNEQFF.

This clonotype showed up many times. This chain connects TRBV7-2 to TRBJ2-5; 8 bases are a match to TRBD1. There are 14 residues in the CDR3. V lost 5 bases to trimming and J lost 3 bases; unmatched junction nucleotides: 5. CDR1 and CDR2 from the germline V gene are SGHTA and FQGNSA. The CDR3, as DNA: TGTGCCAGCAGCCCTCAGGGGGCTAAAGAGACCCAGTACTTC. It encodes CASSPQGAKETQYF.

The chain combines TRBV21-1 with TRBJ2-5; TRBD2, the table's D call, was not compared with the DNA. TRBJ2-7 matches the DNA end more closely, so the J call is doubtful. TRBV21-1 is a recognized pseudogene. CDR3 length: 13 residues. DNA of the CDR3: TGTGCCAGTGGGACTAGCGGGTCCTACGAGCAGTACTTC. It is translated as CASGTSGSYEQYF.

This clonotype appeared a few times. At one end, the junction sequence differs from germline, possibly due to a read error. The genes are TRBV7-3 and TRBJ2-1; 7 bases match TRBD1. There are 14 residues in the CDR3. Germline V CDR1 and CDR2: SGHTA, FQGTGA. The CDR3 protein is CASSLAQGYNERFF. The CDR3 coding sequence is TGTGCCAGCAGCTTGGCACAGGGGTACAATGAGCGGTTCTTC.

Ten or more counts support this clonotype. The chain couples TRBV20-1 to TRBJ2-5; 10 bases match TRBD2. V lost 1 base, J lost 5 bases, and 19 bases stayed unmatched. The CDR3 length is 19 residues. Germline-derived CDR1 and CDR2 are DFQATT and SNEGSKA (reference sequence). The CDR3 DNA reads as TGCAGTGCTAGAGTTGGTTGGCCGGTCGGAGCGGGGGGGCGGGAGACCCAGTACTTC. Encoded protein: CSARVGWPVGAGGRETQYF.